Below, one T cell receptor beta chain is given with its context. The V gene's germline CDR1 is SEHNR and CDR2 FQNEAQ (reference sequence). V lost 6 bases and J lost 8; bases outside the gene matches: 9. The CDR3 extends over 14 amino acids. This specimen comes from a study of blood T cell repertoires in COVID-19. Looking at the study overall: Italy, Spain and the United States were the sources of the convalescent and acute COVID-19 samples. Sources were T cells, B-cell-depleted T cells, or PBMCs; the material itself was cDNA or gDNA.

How the authors handled the data: From reference gene primer amplification, estimates of nucleated cell counts were derived. TCRdb's table, derived via immunoSEQ multiplex PCR, lists solely in-frame clones and lacks some. V and J calls and clone size come straight from that table; D and trimming were deduced from the DNA. The sample lists about 140,000 clones, roughly 90% occurring once. This chain joins TRBV7-9 and TRBJ1-4, with 7 bases identical to TRBD1. This TCR was recovered from a man between 65 and 80 years old with acute or convalescent COVID-19. Material: peripheral blood. The CDR3 bases are TGTGCCAGCAGTTCACAGGGGAGATGGGAAAAACTGTTTTTT. Translating it yields CASSSQGRWEKLFF. Full variable domain (remainder filled in from reference TRBV7-9 and TRBJ1-4): DTGVSQNPRHKITKRGQNVTFRCDPISEHNRLYWYRQTLGQGPEFLTYFQNEAQLEKSRLLSDRFSAERPKGSFSTLEIQRTEQGDSAMYLCASSSQGRWEKLFFGSGTQLSVL.